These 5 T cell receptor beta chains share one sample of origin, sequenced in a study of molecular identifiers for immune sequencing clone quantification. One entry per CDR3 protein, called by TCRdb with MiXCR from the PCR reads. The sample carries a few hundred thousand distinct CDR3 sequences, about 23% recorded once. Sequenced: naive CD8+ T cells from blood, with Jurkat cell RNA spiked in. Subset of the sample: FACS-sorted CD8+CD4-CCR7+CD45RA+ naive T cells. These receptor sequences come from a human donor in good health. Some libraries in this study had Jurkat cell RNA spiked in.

DNA for the CDR3: TGTGCCAGTAGTGTCGGACAGGGGACAGGAAACACCATATATTTT. This codes for CASSVGQGTGNTIYF. The chain links TRBV19 to TRBJ1-3; 9 bases are shared with TRBD1. This CDR3 is 15 amino acids long. Germline-derived CDR1 and CDR2 are LNHDA and SQIVND (reference sequence). V lost 5 bases and J lost 4; bases outside the gene matches: 6. The full variable domain, rest sourced from reference TRBV19 and TRBJ1-3, is DGGITQSPKYLFRKEGQNVTLSCEQNLNHDAMYWYRQDPGQGLRLIYYSQIVNDFQKGDIAEGYSVSREKKESFPLTVTSAQKNPTAFYLCASSVGQGTGNTIYFGEGSWLTVV.

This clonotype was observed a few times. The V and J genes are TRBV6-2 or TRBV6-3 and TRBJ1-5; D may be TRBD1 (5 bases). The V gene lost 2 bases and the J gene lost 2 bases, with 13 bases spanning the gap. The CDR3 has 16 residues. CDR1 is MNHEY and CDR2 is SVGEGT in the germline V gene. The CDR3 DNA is TGTGCCAGCAGTTACCCGATCGGGGCCGGCAATCAGCCCCAGCATTTT. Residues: CASSYPIGAGNQPQHF.

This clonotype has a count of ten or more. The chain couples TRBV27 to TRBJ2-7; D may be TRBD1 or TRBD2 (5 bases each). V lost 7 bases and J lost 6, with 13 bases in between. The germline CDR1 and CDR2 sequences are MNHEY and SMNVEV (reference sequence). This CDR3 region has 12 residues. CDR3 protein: CASMGDGGEQYF. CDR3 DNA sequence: TGTGCCAGCATGGGGGACGGCGGCGAGCAGTACTTC.

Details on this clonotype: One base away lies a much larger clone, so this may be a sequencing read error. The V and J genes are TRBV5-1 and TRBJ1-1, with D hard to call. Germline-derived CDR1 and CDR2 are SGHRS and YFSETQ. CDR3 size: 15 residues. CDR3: CTSSLYEEMGTEAFF. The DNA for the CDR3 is TGCACCAGCAGCCTCTACGAGGAGATGGGGACTGAAGCTTTCTTT.

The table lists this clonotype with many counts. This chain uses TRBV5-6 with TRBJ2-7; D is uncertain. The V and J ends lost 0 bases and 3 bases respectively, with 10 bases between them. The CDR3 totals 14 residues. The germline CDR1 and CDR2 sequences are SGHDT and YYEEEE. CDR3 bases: TGTGCCAGCAGCTTGGGACACCCTATCTACGAGCAGTACTTC. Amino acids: CASSLGHPIYEQYF.